The T cell receptor (beta chain) described here comes from a study of CD8 T cells in Susac syndrome. Reverse transcription of roughly 0.5 to 1 ug RNA used random hexamers. An immunoSEQ multiplex PCR generated amplified TCR beta CDR3 products spanning 54 Vbeta and 13 Jbeta. TCRdb independently ran MiXCR on the immunoSEQ multiplex PCR reads; one entry per CDR3 protein. The sample consists of more than 100,000 distinct CDR3 sequences, around 86% of them appearing once. The study sequenced TCR beta in blood CD8+ and CD4+ T cells. The multiple sclerosis control group was made up of treatment-naive patients with stable or active relapsing-remitting disease. TEMRA cells were FACS-enriched, and CD8+ and CD4+ T cells were isolated negatively. The clonotype originates from a human donor with multiple sclerosis. The source material was CD8+ T cells from PBMCs.

CDR3 sequence (DNA): TGTGCCAGCAGCCCAATCCGGGACACAAGACACGCTAGCACAGATACGCAGTATTTT. This codes for CASSPIRDTRHASTDTQYF. The rearrangement links TRBV3-1 to TRBJ2-3, with D possibly matching TRBD1 (6 bases). The CDR3 length is 19 residues. Per germline, CDR1 LGHDT and CDR2 YNNKEL (reference sequence). With 4 bases removed from V and 0 bases from J, the gap between germline ends came to 23 bases.